This T cell receptor (beta chain) was profiled in a study of neoadjuvant anti-PD-1 for oral cavity cancer. Study summary: Patients mostly received three to four biweekly nivolumab doses at 3 mg/kg before surgery.

The V end was cut by 6 bases, the J end by 2 bases, with 14 bases between. From germline, CDR1 is SGHRS and CDR2 YFSETQ. The CDR3 has 14 amino acids. To note about this clone: The antigen is not known.

Study conclusions and caveats: Pretreatment Treg/Th17 ratio correlated inversely with post-treatment tumor clonality.

The repertoire was sequenced with immunoSEQ multiplex PCR; TCRdb's copy has only in-frame clones and lacks some. This table has about 14,000 clones, about 71% appearing once. This clonotype was sampled from a person aged 35-80 years with oral cavity squamous cell carcinoma. The specimen comprised PBMCs, sampled before nivolumab (anti-PD-1) treatment. The rearrangement links TRBV5-1 to TRBJ1-1, with D possibly being TRBD1 (6 bases). CDR3 residues: CASTITGPNTEAFF. The CDR3 DNA reads as TGCGCCAGCACCATAACAGGGCCTAACACTGAAGCTTTCTTT.